Sequencing of this T cell receptor beta chain was carried out in a study of T cell responses to AZD1222 COVID-19 vaccine. This clone was seen a few times. Germline V gene data show CDR1 as SGDLS and CDR2 as YYNGEE. The V and J ends lost 3 bases and 0 bases, in that order; junction bases with no gene match: 3. CDR3 size: 14 residues. Clones were sequenced by immunoSEQ multiplex PCR, and TCRdb holds only the in-frame ones, with some missing. This sample has more than 60,000 clones, with around 80% found just once. V is TRBV9 and J is TRBJ2-7; TRBD1 matches 7 bases. This TCR came from an adult in good health. The material sequenced was peripheral blood, taken on day 0 of AZD1222 vaccination. The chain's CDR3 is CASSGRDSSYEQYF. The DNA of the CDR3 is TGTGCCAGCAGCGGCCGGGACAGCTCCTACGAGCAGTACTTC.